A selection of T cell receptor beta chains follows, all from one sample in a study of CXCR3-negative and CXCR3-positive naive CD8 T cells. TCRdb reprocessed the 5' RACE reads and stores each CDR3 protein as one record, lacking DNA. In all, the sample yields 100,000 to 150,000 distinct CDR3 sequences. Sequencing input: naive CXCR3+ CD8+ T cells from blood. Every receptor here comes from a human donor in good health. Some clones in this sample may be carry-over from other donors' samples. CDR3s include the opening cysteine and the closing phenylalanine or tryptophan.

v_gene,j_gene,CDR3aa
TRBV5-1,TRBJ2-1,CASSQGGYNEQFF
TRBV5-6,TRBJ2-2,CASSYLGELFF
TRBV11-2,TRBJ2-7,CASSLDSGLAGYEQYF
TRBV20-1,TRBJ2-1,CSARGPLVGVSYNEQFF
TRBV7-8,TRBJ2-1,CASSLQQGSPYNEQFF
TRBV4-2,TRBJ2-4,CASSGAIKNIQYF
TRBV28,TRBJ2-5,CASSSPYAYQETQYF
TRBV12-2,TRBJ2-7,CASRTGQGSYEQYF
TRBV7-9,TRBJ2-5,CASSSPLGRGGHQETQYF
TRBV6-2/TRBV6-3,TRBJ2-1,CASSSAGGHYNEQFF
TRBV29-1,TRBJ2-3,CSASDGGTDTQYF
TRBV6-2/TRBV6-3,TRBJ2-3,CASSYTRGTSTDTQYF
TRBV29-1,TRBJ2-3,CSVDGASRTDTQYF
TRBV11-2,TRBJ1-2,CASRGSLHGYTF
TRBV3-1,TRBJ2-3,CASSPLLSTDTQYF
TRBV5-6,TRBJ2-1,CASSLETSGLPADEQFF
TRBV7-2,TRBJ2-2,CASSGLIAGTGELFF
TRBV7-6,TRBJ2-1,CASSHYRAAKTIEQFF
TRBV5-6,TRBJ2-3,CASSLAWESTDTQYF
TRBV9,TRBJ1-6,CASSAGQLNSPLHF
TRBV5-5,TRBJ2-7,CASSHHQGNTYEQYF
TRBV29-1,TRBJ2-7,CSVEAPGQGLPYEQYF
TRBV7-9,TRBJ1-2,CASSPREPRYGYTF
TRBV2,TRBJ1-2,CAGRTAMDDGYTF
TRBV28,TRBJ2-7,CASSLRPSLSYEQYF
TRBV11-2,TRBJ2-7,CASSLVGTVSYEQYF
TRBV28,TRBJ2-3,CASSEAGGLPTQYF
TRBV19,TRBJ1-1,CASSIGQGMNTEAFF
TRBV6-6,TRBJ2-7,CASSYSSLYEQYF
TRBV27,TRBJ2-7,CASSLDSTYEQYF
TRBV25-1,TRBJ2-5,CASSEYPLAGGYSETQYF
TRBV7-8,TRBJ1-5,CASSLDGYNQPQHF
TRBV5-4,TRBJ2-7,CASSLAAAGGSSYEQYF
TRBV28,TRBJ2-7,CASSPGTSGVALYEQYF
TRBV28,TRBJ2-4,CASSKTVGAKNIKYF
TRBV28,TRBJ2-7,CASTRNGGGRSYEQYF
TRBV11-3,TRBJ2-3,CASGGTDNTDTQYF
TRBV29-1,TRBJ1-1,CSVPDRGRAFF
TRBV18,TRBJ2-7,CASFGGENYEQYF
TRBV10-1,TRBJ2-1,CASSGGGASSYNEQFF
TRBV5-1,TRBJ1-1,CASSFTGMNTEAFF
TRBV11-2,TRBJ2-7,CASSLTGLYEQYF